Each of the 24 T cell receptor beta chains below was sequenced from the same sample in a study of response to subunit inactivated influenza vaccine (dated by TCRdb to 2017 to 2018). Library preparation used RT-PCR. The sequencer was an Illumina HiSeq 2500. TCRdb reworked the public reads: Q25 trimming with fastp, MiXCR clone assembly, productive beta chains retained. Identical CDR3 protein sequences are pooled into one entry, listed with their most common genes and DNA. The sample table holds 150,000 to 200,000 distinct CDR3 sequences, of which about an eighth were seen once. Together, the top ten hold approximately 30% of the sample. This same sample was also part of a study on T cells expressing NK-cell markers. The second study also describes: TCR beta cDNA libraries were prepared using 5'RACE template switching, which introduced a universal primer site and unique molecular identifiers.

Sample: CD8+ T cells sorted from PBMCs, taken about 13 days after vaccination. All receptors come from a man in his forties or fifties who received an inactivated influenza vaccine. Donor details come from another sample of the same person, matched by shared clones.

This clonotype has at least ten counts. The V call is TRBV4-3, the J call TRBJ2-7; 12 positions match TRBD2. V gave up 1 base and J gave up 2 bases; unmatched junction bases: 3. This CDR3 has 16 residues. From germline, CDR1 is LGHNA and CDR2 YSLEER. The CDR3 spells CASSQVLAGGTYEQYF. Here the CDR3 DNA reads TGCGCCAGCAGCCAAGTACTAGCGGGAGGTACCTACGAGCAGTACTTC.

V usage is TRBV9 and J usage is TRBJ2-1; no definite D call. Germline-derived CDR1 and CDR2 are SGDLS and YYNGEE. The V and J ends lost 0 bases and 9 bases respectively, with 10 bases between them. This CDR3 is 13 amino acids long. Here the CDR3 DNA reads TGTGCCAGCAGCGTAGGAGGACGGACTGAGCAGTTCTTC. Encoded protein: CASSVGGRTEQFF.

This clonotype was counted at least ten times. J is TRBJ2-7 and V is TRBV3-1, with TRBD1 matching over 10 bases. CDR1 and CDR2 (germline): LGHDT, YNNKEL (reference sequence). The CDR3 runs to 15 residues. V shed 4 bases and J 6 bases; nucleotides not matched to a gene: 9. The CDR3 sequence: CASSPSGTGDLEQYF. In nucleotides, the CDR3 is TGTGCCAGCAGCCCTTCCGGGACAGGGGACCTCGAGCAGTACTTC.

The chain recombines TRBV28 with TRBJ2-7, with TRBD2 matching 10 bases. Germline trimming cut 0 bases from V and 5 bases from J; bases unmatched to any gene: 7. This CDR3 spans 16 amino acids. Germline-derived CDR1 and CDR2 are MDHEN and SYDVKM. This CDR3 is CASSLWDSGGFNEQYF. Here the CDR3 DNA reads TGTGCCAGCAGTTTATGGGATAGCGGGGGGTTCAACGAGCAGTACTTC.

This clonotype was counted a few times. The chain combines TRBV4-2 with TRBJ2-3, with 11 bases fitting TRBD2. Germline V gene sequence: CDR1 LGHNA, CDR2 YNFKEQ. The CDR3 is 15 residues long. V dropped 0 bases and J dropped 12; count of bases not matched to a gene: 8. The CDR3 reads CASSQDGASGGPQYF. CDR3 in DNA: TGTGCCAGCAGCCAAGATGGAGCTAGCGGGGGGCCACAGTATTTT.

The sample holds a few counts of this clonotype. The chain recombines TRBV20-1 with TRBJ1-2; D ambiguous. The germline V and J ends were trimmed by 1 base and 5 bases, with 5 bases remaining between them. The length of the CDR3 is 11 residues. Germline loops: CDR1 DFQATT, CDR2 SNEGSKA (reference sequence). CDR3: CSARGHYGYTF. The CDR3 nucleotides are TGCAGTGCTAGAGGTCATTATGGCTACACCTTC.

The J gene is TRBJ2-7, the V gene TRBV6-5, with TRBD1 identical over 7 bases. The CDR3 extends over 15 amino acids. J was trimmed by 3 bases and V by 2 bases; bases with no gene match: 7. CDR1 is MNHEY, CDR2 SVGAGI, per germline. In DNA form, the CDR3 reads TGTGCCAGCAGTTACGAGATAACAGGGGTCTACGAGCAGTACTTC. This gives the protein CASSYEITGVYEQYF.

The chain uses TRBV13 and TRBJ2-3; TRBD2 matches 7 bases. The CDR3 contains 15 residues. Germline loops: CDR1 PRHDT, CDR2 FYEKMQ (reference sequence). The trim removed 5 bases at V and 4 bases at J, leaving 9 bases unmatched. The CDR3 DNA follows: TGTGCCAGCAGCCCAGGGCCCAGCGGGGCAGATACGCAGTATTTT. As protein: CASSPGPSGADTQYF.

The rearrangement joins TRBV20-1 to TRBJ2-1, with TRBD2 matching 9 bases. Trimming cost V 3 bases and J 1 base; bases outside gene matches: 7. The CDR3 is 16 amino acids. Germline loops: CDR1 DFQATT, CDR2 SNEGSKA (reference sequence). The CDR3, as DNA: TGCAGTGCTAGCCCGACTAGCGGCGTTTCCTACAATGAGCAGTTCTTC. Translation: CSASPTSGVSYNEQFF.

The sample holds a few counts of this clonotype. CDR3: CASSEYGTGLEQYF. CDR3 nucleotide sequence: TGTGCCAGCAGTGAATATGGGACAGGGTTAGAGCAGTACTTC. This chain uses TRBV25-1 with TRBJ2-7; 9 nucleotides agree with TRBD1. J lost 7 bases, V lost 0 bases, and 4 bases had no gene match. This CDR3 has 14 amino acids. The germline V gene encodes CDR1 MGHDK and CDR2 SYGVNS.

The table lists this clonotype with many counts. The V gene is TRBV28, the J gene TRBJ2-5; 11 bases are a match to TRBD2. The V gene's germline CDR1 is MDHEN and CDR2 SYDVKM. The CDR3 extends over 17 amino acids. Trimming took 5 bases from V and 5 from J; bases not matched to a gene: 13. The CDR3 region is CASSTHFSGGAGETQYF. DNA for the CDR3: TGTGCCAGCAGTACCCACTTTAGCGGGGGGGCCGGGGAGACCCAGTACTTC.

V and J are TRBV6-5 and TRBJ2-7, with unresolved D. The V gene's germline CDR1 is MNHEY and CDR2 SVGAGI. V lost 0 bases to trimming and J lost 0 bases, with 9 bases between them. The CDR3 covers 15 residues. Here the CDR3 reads CASSYSGQSSYEQYF. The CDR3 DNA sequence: TGTGCCAGCAGTTACTCAGGGCAGAGCTCCTACGAGCAGTACTTC.

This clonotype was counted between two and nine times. The CDR3 protein is CASSGRRGTQYF. DNA of the CDR3: TGCGCCAGCAGCGGCCGGAGGGGTACGCAGTATTTT. The chain links TRBV4-3 to TRBJ2-3, with D maybe TRBD2 (6 bases). This CDR3 is 12 amino acids long. V lost 5 bases to trimming and J lost 8 bases, with 11 bases between them. Germline V lookup: CDR1 LGHNA, CDR2 YSLEER.

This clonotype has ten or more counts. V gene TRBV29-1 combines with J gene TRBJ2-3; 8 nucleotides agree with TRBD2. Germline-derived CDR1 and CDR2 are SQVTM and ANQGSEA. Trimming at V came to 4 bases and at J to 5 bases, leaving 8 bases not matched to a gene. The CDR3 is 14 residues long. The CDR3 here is CSVVRAGVVDTQYF. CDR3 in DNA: TGCAGCGTTGTCCGAGCGGGGGTCGTAGATACGCAGTATTTT.

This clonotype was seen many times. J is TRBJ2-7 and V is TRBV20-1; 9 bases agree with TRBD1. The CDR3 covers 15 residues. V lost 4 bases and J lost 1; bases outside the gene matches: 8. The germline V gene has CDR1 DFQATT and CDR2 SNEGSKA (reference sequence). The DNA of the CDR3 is TGCAGTGCTAACAAACCGGGACAGGGATCCTACGAGCAGTACTTC. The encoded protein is CSANKPGQGSYEQYF.

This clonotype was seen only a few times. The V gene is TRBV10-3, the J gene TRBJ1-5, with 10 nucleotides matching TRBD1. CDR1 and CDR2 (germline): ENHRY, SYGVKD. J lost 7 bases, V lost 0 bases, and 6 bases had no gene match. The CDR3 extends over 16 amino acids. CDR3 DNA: TGTGCCATCAGTGAGTCGGGGACAGGGGCCCAACAGCCCCAGCATTTT. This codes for CAISESGTGAQQPQHF.

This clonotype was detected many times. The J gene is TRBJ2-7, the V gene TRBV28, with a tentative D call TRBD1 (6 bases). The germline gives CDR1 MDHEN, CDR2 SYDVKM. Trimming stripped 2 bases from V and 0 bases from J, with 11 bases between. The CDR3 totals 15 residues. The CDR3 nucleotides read TGTGCCAGCAGTTTAATCGGACAGAGCTCCTACGAGCAGTACTTC. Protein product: CASSLIGQSSYEQYF.

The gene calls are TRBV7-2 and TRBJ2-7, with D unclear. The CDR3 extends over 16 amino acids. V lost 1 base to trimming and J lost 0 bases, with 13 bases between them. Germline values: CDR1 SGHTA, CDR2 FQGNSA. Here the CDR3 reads CASSLESRTASYEQYF. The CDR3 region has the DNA TGTGCCAGCAGCTTAGAGTCGCGGACGGCCTCCTACGAGCAGTACTTC. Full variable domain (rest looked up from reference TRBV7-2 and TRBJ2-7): GAGVSQSPSNKVTEKGKDVELRCDPISGHTALYWYRQSLGQGLEFLIYFQGNSAPDKSGLPSDRFSAERTGGSVSTLTIQRTQQEDSAVYLCASSLESRTASYEQYFGPGTRLTVT.

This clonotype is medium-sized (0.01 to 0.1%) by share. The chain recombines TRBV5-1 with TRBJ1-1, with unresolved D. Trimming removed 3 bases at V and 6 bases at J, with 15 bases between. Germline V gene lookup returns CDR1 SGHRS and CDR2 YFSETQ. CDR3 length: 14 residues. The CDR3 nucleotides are TGCGCCAGCAGCTCTGCGACCGGTAGCGCTGAAGCTTTCTTT. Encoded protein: CASSSATGSAEAFF.

Written as DNA, the CDR3 is TGTGCCAGCAGCCGCCTGGGACTAGCGGCTATTGGCAATGAGCAGTTCTTC. Its translation is CASSRLGLAAIGNEQFF. The chain is built from TRBV13 and TRBJ2-1; TRBD2 matches 11 bases. Germline-derived CDR1 and CDR2 are PRHDT and FYEKMQ (reference sequence). V trimming: 5 bases; J trimming: 6 bases; junction bases outside the gene matches: 12. The CDR3 is 17 residues long. The entire variable domain, with the rest obtained from reference TRBV13 and TRBJ2-1, is as follows: AAGVIQSPRHLIKEKRETATLKCYPIPRHDTVYWYQQGPGQDPQFLISFYEKMQSDKGSIPDRFSAQQFSDYHSELNMSSLELGDSALYFCASSRLGLAAIGNEQFFGPGTRLTVL.

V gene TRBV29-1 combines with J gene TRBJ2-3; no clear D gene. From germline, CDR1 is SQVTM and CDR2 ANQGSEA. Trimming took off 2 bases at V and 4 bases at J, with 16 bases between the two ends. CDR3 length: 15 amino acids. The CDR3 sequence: CSVEMTVSTPDTQYF. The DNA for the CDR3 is TGCAGCGTTGAAATGACGGTCTCTACCCCAGATACGCAGTATTTT.

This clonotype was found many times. CDR3 loop: CAISETAIGSPLHF. The CDR3 DNA is TGTGCCATCAGTGAGACCGCTATCGGATCACCCCTCCACTTT. The chain employs TRBV10-3 and TRBJ1-6; D unclear. Germline-derived CDR1 and CDR2 are ENHRY and SYGVKD. This CDR3 contains 14 residues. V was clipped by 2 bases and J by 10 bases, with 12 bases between them.

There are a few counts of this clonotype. The CDR3 loop reads CSVELNEQFF. Written as DNA, the CDR3 is TGCAGCGTGGAACTTAATGAGCAGTTCTTC. The V call is TRBV29-1, the J call TRBJ2-1; D unresolved. The germline CDR1 and CDR2 sequences are SQVTM and ANQGSEA. The germline V and J ends were trimmed by 6 bases and 7 bases, with 7 bases remaining between them. This CDR3 is 10 amino acids long.

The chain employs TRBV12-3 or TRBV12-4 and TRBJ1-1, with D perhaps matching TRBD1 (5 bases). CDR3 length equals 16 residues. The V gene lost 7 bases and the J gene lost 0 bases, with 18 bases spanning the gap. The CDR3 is CASTSYMGQMNTEAFF. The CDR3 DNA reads TGTGCCAGCACCAGTTATATGGGGCAGATGAACACTGAAGCTTTCTTT.